This T cell receptor (beta chain) was identified during a study of blood T cell repertoires in COVID-19. Turning to the study itself: The study drew acute and convalescent COVID-19 samples from the United States, Italy and Spain. Nucleic acid was either cDNA or gDNA, and it came from T cells, B-cell-depleted T cells, or PBMCs.

Sequencing was performed with immunoSEQ multiplex PCR; in TCRdb, only in-frame clones are kept and a portion is missing. The repertoire holds over 100,000 clones, with 75% to 85% as singletons. The sequence was obtained from a man in his 70s with acute or convalescent COVID-19. Sequencing was done on a sample of peripheral blood.

The CDR3 coding sequence is TGCGCCAGCAGCCCAACGACAGGGGTCTCCTACAATGAGCAGTTCTTC. It encodes CASSPTTGVSYNEQFF. This chain links TRBV5-1 with TRBJ2-1; 8 bases agree with TRBD1. CDR3 length: 16 residues. In germline, CDR1 is SGHRS, CDR2 YFSETQ. V was clipped by 4 bases and J by 0 bases; unmatched bases: 6.